These 9 T cell receptor beta chains were sequenced from one sample in a study of blood T cell repertoires in COVID-19. Repertoires were generated with immunoSEQ multiplex PCR, while TCRdb's copy carries only in-frame clones and drops some. The sample has approximately 170,000 clones, over 85% seen once. The source material was peripheral blood. The receptors shown here come from a man in his sixties with active or convalescent COVID-19.

The genes are TRBV5-1 and TRBJ2-7; TRBD2 might be the D (5 bases). This CDR3 is 14 amino acids long. Trimming left V 2 bases short and J 5 bases short, with 14 bases between. From germline, CDR1 is SGHRS and CDR2 YFSETQ. The DNA for the CDR3 is TGCGCCAGCAGCTTTCGGGATTCTGGGGACGAGCAGTACTTC. Translating gives CASSFRDSGDEQYF.

The V gene is TRBV6-6, the J gene TRBJ1-2; D not certain. The germline V gene encodes CDR1 MNHNY and CDR2 SVGAGI (reference sequence). Trimming took 6 bases from V and 4 from J, leaving 15 bases between them. The CDR3 has 14 amino acids. DNA for the CDR3: TGTGCCAGCAGGGGAGCGGCCCCTGGCTATGGCTACACCTTC. Translated: CASRGAAPGYGYTF.

The chain couples TRBV5-1 to TRBJ1-5; perhaps TRBD1 as D (5 bases). V lost 2 bases and J 4 bases, leaving 10 bases between the germline ends. The germline CDR1 and CDR2 sequences are SGHRS and YFSETQ. The CDR3 loop spans 14 amino acids. CDR3 amino acids: CASSFSGGNQPQHF. CDR3 bases: TGCGCCAGCAGCTTTTCGGGGGGAAATCAGCCCCAGCATTTT.

V is TRBV5-1 and J is TRBJ2-5; the match to TRBD1 covers 12 bases. With V trimmed by 4 bases and J by 5 bases, 3 bases remained unmatched. CDR1 is SGHRS and CDR2 is YFSETQ in the germline V gene. The CDR3 runs to 14 residues. The CDR3 sequence: CASSQGQGAETQYF. The CDR3 DNA sequence: TGCGCCAGCAGCCAGGGACAGGGGGCGGAGACCCAGTACTTC.

This chain connects TRBV24-1 to TRBJ2-3, with unresolved D. The germline V gene has CDR1 KGHDR and CDR2 SFDVKD. The CDR3 consists of 11 residues. Trimming shortened V by 3 bases and J by 11 bases, and 8 bases separated the two germline ends. The CDR3 loop reads CATSDVTQQYF. In DNA form, the CDR3 reads TGTGCCACCAGTGATGTAACTCAGCAGTATTTT.

V gene TRBV19 combines with J gene TRBJ2-2; TRBD1 matches at 7 bases. V lost 4 bases and J lost 8; bases outside the gene matches: 13. The length of the CDR3 is 16 residues. CDR1 and CDR2 from the germline V gene are LNHDA and SQIVND (reference sequence). DNA of the CDR3: TGTGCCAGTAGTAACCGAGGGGGCCTTAAATTAGGGGAGCTGTTTTTT. Translation gives CASSNRGGLKLGELFF.

This clone was seen only once. The chain links TRBV20-1 to TRBJ2-7; D is unresolved. The V end lost 7 bases, the J end lost 3 bases, and 10 bases lay between the germline ends. This CDR3 spans 11 amino acids. Germline V lookup: CDR1 DFQATT, CDR2 SNEGSKA (reference sequence). CDR3 sequence reads: CSVVRLYEQYF. The DNA for the CDR3 is TGCAGTGTTGTGAGGCTCTACGAGCAGTACTTC.

The gene calls are TRBV5-1 and TRBJ2-5; weak D call: TRBD2 (5 bases). V lost 0 bases and J 1 base, leaving 16 bases between the germline ends. Germline V gene sequence: CDR1 SGHRS, CDR2 YFSETQ. This CDR3 has 17 amino acids. CDR3 residues: CASSLGRTLGFQETQYF. Here the CDR3 DNA reads TGCGCCAGCAGCTTGGGGAGGACCCTTGGGTTCCAAGAGACCCAGTACTTC.

This clone has just one count. The chain couples TRBV20-1 to TRBJ2-3; maybe TRBD1 (5 bases). The CDR3 runs to 14 residues. Germline CDR1 DFQATT, CDR2 SNEGSKA (reference sequence). The V gene lost 3 bases and the J gene lost 2 bases, with 12 bases spanning the gap. In nucleotides, the CDR3 is TGCAGTGCTAGTCGACAGCAGTTCACAGATACGCAGTATTTT. Translation: CSASRQQFTDTQYF.